The T cell receptor beta chain under discussion was sequenced for a study of long-term antiretroviral therapy in people with HIV. Study summary: Specimens dating back about a decade before the 2015 immediate-ART recommendation are the oldest included.

Concerning this clone itself: What it binds is not known.

Per donor, a minimum of one pre-ART and a minimum of two post-ART PBMC samples were available. Study findings and constraints: The clones with expansion before ART were dominant in the repertoire at all time points.

The authors ran the immunoSEQ assay, v3.0, at survey level. Produced via immunoSEQ multiplex PCR; TCRdb's table is partial and in-frame only. The table has roughly 30,000 clones, roughly 84% seen once. The CDR3 is made up of 13 amino acids. Germline CDR1 and CDR2: SGHDT and YYEEEE. The J segment lost 4 bases and the V segment lost 4 bases, leaving 4 bases of the junction unmatched. This receptor was identified in a man aged 40-49 years with HIV. The material was unsorted PBMCs, obtained around 5 years after starting antiretroviral therapy. The V and J genes are TRBV5-6 and TRBJ1-2, with 7 bases lining up with TRBD1. The CDR3 loop reads CASSPGQVYGYTF. The CDR3 DNA sequence: TGTGCCAGCAGCCCCGGACAGGTCTATGGCTACACCTTC. Using reference TRBV5-6 and TRBJ1-2 for the parts outside the CDR3, the full variable domain is DAGVTQSPTHLIKTRGQQVTLRCSPKSGHDTVSWYQQALGQGPQFIFQYYEEEERQRGNFPDRFSGHQFPNYSSELNVNALLLGDSALYLCASSPGQVYGYTFGSGTRLTVV.